This T cell receptor beta chain was captured in a study of blood T cell repertoires in COVID-19. Whole-study context: Samples came from the United States, Italy and Spain, spanning acute and convalescent COVID-19. T cells, B-cell-depleted T cells, or PBMCs provided the cDNA or gDNA that served as material.

The V gene's germline CDR1 is WNHNN and CDR2 SYGVQD (reference sequence). The CDR3 consists of 8 residues. The V gene lost 6 bases and the J gene lost 10 bases, with 3 bases spanning the gap. As processed by the authors: Amplification with reference gene primers provided the estimates of nucleated cell counts. Profiled with immunoSEQ multiplex PCR; TCRdb holds only in-frame clones, not every one. V and J calls and clone size are those listed in that table; D and trimming were worked out from the DNA. The data show more than 75,000 clones, roughly 85% seen once. Sequencing was performed on peripheral blood. The receptor was isolated from a man aged 30-40 years with acute or convalescent COVID-19. This chain connects TRBV10-1 to TRBJ2-5; D is unclear. CDR3 in DNA: TGCGCCAGCAGCGTCCAGTACTTC. This translates into CASSVQYF.